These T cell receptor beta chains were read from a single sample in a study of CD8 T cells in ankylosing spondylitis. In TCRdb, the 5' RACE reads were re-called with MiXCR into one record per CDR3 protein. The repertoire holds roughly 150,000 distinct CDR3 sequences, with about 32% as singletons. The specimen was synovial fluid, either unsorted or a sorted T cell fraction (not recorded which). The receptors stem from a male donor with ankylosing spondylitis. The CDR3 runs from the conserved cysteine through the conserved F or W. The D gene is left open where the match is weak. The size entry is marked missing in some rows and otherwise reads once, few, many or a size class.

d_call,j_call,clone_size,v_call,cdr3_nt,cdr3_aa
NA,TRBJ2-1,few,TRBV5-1,TGCGCCAGCAGCTTGGGGGGGTTCTACAATGAGCAGTTCTTC,CASSLGGFYNEQFF
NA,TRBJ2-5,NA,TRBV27,TGTGCCAGCAGTTTATTGGCTTACCCAGAGACCCAGTACTTC,CASSLLAYPETQYF
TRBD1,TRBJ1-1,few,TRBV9,TGTGCCAGCAGCGTAGTAGGCGGGAACAGGGGCGCGAACACTGAAGCTTTCTTT,CASSVVGGNRGANTEAFF
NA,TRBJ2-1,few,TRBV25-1,TGTGCCAGCAGTGAATTCGAGCGACCCTACAATGAGCAGTTCTTC,CASSEFERPYNEQFF
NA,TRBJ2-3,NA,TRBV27,TGTGCCAGCAGTTTATGGTCGTACAGGGGCCCGATCAGTGCGGGGGTCACAGATACGCAGTATTTT,CASSLWSYRGPISAGVTDTQYF
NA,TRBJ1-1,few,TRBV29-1,TGCAGCGCTGCCCTTACAGTGAACACTGAAGCTTTCTTT,CSAALTVNTEAFF
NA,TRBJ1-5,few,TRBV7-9,TGTGCCAGCAGCCCCGGGGCCGGGACCGACAATCAGCCCCAGCATTTT,CASSPGAGTDNQPQHF
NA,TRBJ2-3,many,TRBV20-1,TGCAGTGCGTCTAGCACAGATACGCAGTATTTT,CSASSTDTQYF
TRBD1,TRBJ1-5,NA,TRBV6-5,TGTGCCAGCAGTTACACGACAGGGCAGGATCAGCCCCAGCATTTT,CASSYTTGQDQPQHF
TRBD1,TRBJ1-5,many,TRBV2,TGTGCCAGCAGACGACAGGGGGACTATAGCAATCAGCCCCAGCATTTT,CASRRQGDYSNQPQHF
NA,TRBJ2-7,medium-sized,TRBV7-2,TGTGCCAGCAGCCAGGGGGGGGACACAGGATACTACGAGCAGTACTTC,CASSQGGDTGYYEQYF
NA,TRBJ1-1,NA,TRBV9,TGTGCCAGCAGCGTAGAAGACGGTGGTTGGGGAACAGGTATGAACACTGAAGCTTTCTTT,CASSVEDGGWGTGMNTEAFF
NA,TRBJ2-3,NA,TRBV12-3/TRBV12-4,TGTGCCAGCAGTTTAGTCCGGACCTCGGATACGCAGTATTTT,CASSLVRTSDTQYF
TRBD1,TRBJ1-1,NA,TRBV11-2,TGTGCCAGCAGCAAGGACAGGGGGCGACGCACTGAAGCTTTCTTT,CASSKDRGRRTEAFF
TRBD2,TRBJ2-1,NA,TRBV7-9,TGTGCCAGCAGCTTTTATGGAGCGGGACTATACAATGAGCAGTTCTTC,CASSFYGAGLYNEQFF
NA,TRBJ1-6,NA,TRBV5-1,TGCGCCAGCAGCCTAGATACGGTTGGCGATTCACCCCTCCACTTT,CASSLDTVGDSPLHF
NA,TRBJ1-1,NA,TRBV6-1,TGTGCCAGCAAACTGACTGCGAACACTGAAGCTTTCTTT,CASKLTANTEAFF
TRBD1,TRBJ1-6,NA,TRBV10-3,TGTGCCATCAGTGAGGGTACAGGGGATTCACCCCTCCACTTT,CAISEGTGDSPLHF
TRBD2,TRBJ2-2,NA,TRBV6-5,TGTGCCAGCAGTTATCCCGGTCGGGGGGGGGACACCGGGGAGCTGTTTTTT,CASSYPGRGGDTGELFF
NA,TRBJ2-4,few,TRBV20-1,TGCAGTGCAGCAGGGCTCGCCAAAAACATTCAGTACTTC,CSAAGLAKNIQYF
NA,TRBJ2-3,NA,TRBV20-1,TGCAGTGCCCGTCCACGTGGTTGGGGAGATACGCAGTATTTT,CSARPRGWGDTQYF
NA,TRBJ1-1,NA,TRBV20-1,TGCAGTGCTAGATCAAGACTGATGAACACTGAAGCTTTCTTT,CSARSRLMNTEAFF
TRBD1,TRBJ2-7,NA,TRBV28,TGTGCCAGCAGTTTTAGGGGGCTGGATCAGGGCGAGCAGTACTTC,CASSFRGLDQGEQYF
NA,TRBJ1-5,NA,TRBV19,TGTGCCAGTAGTTATCCGGGGAACCGGGCTCAGCCCCAGCATTTT,CASSYPGNRAQPQHF
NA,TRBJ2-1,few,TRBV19,TGTGCCAGTAGCACTACCCGCTCCTACAATGAGCAGTTCTTC,CASSTTRSYNEQFF
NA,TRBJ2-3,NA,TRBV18,TGTGCCAGCTCCTCATCCATCGGCACCACAGATACGCAGTATTTT,CASSSSIGTTDTQYF